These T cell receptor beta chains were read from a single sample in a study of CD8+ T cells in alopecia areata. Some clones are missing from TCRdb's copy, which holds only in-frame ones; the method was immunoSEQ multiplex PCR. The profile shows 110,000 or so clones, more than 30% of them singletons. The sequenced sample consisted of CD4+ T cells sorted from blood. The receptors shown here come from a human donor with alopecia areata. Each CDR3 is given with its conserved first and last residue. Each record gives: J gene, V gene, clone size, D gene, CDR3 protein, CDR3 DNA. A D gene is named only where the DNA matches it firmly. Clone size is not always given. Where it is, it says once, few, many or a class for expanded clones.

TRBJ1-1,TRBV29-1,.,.,CSVDYLNTEAFF,TGCAGCGTTGATTATCTGAACACTGAAGCTTTCTTT
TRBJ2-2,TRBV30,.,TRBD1,CAWSRGTGDTGELFF,TGTGCCTGGAGCCGTGGGACAGGAGACACCGGGGAGCTGTTTTTT
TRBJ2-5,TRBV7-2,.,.,CASSLGAGRTRETQYF,TGTGCCAGCAGCTTAGGGGCAGGGAGGACGAGAGAGACCCAGTACTTC
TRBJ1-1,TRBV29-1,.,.,CSVRTGRMNTEAFF,TGCAGCGTTAGGACGGGACGGATGAACACTGAAGCTTTCTTT
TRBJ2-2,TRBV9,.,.,CASKAASNTGELFF,TGTGCCAGCAAAGCAGCCTCAAACACCGGGGAGCTGTTTTTT
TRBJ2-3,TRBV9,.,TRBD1,CASSTTGGRADTQYF,TGTGCCAGCAGTACGACAGGGGGCCGGGCAGATACGCAGTATTTT
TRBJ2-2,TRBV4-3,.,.,CASSQDRHSTGELFF,TGCGCCAGCAGCCAAGATAGGCACAGCACCGGGGAGCTGTTTTTT
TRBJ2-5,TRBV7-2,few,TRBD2,CASSPRLAGETQYF,TGTGCCAGCAGCCCAAGACTAGCGGGAGAGACCCAGTACTTC
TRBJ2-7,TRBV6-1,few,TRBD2,CASSDLGLAGRYEQYF,TGTGCCAGCAGTGACTTGGGACTAGCGGGAAGATACGAGCAGTACTTC
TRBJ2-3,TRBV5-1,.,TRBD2,CASSLRLAEGTDTQYF,TGCGCCAGCAGCCTTAGACTAGCGGAGGGCACAGATACGCAGTATTTT
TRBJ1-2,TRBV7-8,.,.,CASSLGVEGGYTF,TGTGCCAGCAGCTTAGGTGTGGAGGGTGGCTACACCTTC
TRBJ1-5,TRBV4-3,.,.,CASSQERAGAQHF,TGCGCCAGCAGCCAAGAGAGGGCAGGAGCCCAGCATTTT
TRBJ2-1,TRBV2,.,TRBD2,CASRGLAGGYNEQFF,TGTGCCAGCAGAGGCCTAGCGGGAGGGTACAATGAGCAGTTCTTC
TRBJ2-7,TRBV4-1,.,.,CASSQAGGRFYEQYF,TGCGCCAGCAGCCAAGCCGGGGGCCGCTTCTACGAGCAGTACTTC
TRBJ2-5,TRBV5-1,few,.,CASSFGRSLGETQYF,TGCGCCAGCAGCTTTGGGAGAAGTCTAGGAGAGACCCAGTACTTC
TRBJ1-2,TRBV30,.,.,CAWISGGVGYTF,TGTGCCTGGATCTCGGGAGGGGTAGGCTACACCTTC
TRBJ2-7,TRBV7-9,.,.,CASSPEGGEQYF,TGTGCCAGCAGCCCGGAGGGAGGCGAGCAGTACTTC
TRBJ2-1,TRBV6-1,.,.,CASRAGNWNEQFF,TGTGCCAGCAGGGCAGGGAATTGGAATGAGCAGTTCTTC
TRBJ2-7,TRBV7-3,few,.,CASSNDSGPGREQYF,TGTGCCAGCAGCAACGACTCGGGACCCGGCCGCGAGCAGTACTTC
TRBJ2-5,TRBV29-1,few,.,CSVDHGGTQYF,TGCAGCGTTGATCATGGGGGGACCCAGTACTTC
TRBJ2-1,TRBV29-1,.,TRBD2,CSVEESRLAGGNEQFF,TGCAGCGTTGAAGAGTCGCGGCTAGCGGGAGGGAATGAGCAGTTCTTC
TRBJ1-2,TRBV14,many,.,CASSPGRNYGYTF,TGTGCCAGCAGCCCGGGACGTAACTATGGCTACACCTTC
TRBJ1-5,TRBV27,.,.,CASSRAGGGNQPQHF,TGTGCCAGCAGTCGAGCTGGGGGAGGCAATCAGCCCCAGCATTTT
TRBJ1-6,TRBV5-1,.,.,CASSLSPGDSPLHF,TGCGCCAGCAGCTTGTCTCCTGGGGATTCACCCCTCCACTTT
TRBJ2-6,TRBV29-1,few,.,CSVRRGSGANVLTF,TGCAGCGTCCGGCGGGGCTCTGGGGCCAACGTCCTGACTTTC
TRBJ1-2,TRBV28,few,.,CASSPGPSYGYTF,TGTGCCAGCAGCCCGGGACCTTCTTATGGCTACACCTTC
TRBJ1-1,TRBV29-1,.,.,CSVERQGNPEAFF,TGCAGCGTTGAGAGGCAGGGGAACCCTGAAGCTTTCTTT
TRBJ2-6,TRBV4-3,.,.,CASSQAGSGANVLTF,TGCGCCAGCAGCCAAGCAGGCTCTGGGGCCAACGTCCTGACTTTC
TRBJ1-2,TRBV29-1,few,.,CSVEGYGYTF,TGCAGCGTTGAGGGGTATGGCTACACCTTC
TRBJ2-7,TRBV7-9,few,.,CASSLRGGTYEQYF,TGTGCCAGCAGCTTACGCGGGGGCACCTACGAGCAGTACTTC
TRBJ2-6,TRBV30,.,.,CAWSAPGTRGANVLTF,TGTGCCTGGAGTGCTCCCGGGACCAGAGGGGCCAACGTCCTGACTTTC
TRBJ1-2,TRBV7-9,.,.,CASSSDSYGYTF,TGTGCCAGCAGCTCCGACAGCTATGGCTACACCTTC
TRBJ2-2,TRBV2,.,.,CASSDRQGDIGELFF,TGTGCCAGCAGTGATAGGCAGGGAGACATCGGGGAGCTGTTTTTT
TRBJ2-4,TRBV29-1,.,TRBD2,CSVEKLAGGGNIQYF,TGCAGCGTTGAAAAACTAGCGGGAGGGGGAAACATTCAGTACTTC
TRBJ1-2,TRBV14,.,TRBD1,CASSRPGQARYGYTF,TGTGCCAGCAGCCGACCCGGACAGGCGCGCTATGGCTACACCTTC
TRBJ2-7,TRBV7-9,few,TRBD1,CASSSDRGSYEQYF,TGTGCCAGCAGCTCGGACAGGGGCTCCTACGAGCAGTACTTC
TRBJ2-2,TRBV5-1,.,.,CASSLVGTSNTGELFF,TGCGCCAGCAGCTTGGTCGGGACATCGAACACCGGGGAGCTGTTTTTT
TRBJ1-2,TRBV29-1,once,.,CSVRLGGSMFGYTF,TGCAGCGTTAGACTGGGCGGCTCTATGTTTGGCTACACCTTC
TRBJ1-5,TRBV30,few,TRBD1,CAWSSLTGDQPQHF,TGTGCCTGGAGTTCCCTGACAGGGGATCAGCCCCAGCATTTT
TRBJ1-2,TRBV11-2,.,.,CASSLVNGDYGYTF,TGTGCCAGCAGCTTAGTTAACGGAGACTATGGCTACACCTTC
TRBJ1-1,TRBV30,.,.,CAWRPGTPNTEAFF,TGTGCCTGGAGACCTGGGACACCGAACACTGAAGCTTTCTTT
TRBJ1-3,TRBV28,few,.,CASSFGGESSGNTIYF,TGTGCCAGCAGTTTTGGCGGGGAGAGCTCTGGAAACACCATATATTTT
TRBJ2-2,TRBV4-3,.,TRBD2,CASSQERLAARNTGELFF,TGCGCCAGCAGCCAAGAGAGGCTAGCGGCGCGGAACACCGGGGAGCTGTTTTTT
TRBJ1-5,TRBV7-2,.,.,CASSLDSFQPQHF,TGTGCCAGCAGCTTAGACAGCTTCCAGCCCCAGCATTTT
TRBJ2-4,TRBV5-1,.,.,CASSLGTASNIQYF,TGCGCCAGCAGCTTAGGAACAGCCTCAAACATTCAGTACTTC
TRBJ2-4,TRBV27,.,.,CASSLNREVAKNIQYF,TGTGCCAGCAGCTTGAACAGGGAAGTCGCCAAAAACATTCAGTACTTC
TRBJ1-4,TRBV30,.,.,CAWTPPDRLWEKLFF,TGTGCCTGGACCCCCCCTGACAGGCTTTGGGAAAAACTGTTTTTT
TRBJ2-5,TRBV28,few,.,CASSPGQIQETQYF,TGTGCCAGCAGTCCCGGACAGATCCAAGAGACCCAGTACTTC